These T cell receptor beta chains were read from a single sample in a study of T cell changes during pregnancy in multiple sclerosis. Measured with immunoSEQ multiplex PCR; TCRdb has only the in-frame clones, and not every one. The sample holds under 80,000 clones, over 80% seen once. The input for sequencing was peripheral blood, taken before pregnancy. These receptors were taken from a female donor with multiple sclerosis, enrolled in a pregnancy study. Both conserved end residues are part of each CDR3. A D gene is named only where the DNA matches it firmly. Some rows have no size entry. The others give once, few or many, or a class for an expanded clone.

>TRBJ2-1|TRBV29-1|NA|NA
CSVWTWNEQFF
TGCAGCGTATGGACTTGGAACGAGCAGTTCTTC
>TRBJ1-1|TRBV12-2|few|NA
CASRPKRGRRGTEAFF
TGTGCAAGTCGCCCTAAACGCGGCCGGAGGGGCACTGAAGCTTTCTTT
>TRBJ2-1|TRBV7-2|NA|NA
CASSLGAWAGPMANEQFF
TGTGCCAGCAGCTTAGGTGCCTGGGCGGGACCCATGGCCAATGAGCAGTTCTTC
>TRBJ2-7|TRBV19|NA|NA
CASSQTTIISYEQYF
TGTGCCAGTAGCCAAACTACAATAATCTCCTACGAGCAGTACTTC
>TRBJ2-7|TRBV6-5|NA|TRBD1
CASSRDRGENEQYF
TGTGCCAGCAGCCGGGACAGGGGTGAAAACGAGCAGTACTTC
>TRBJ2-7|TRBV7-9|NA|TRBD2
CASSLYLAGYSGEQYF
TGTGCCAGCAGCTTATACTTAGCGGGCTATTCGGGCGAGCAGTACTTC
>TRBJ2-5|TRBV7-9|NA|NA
CASSSQFKAEQETQYF
TGTGCCAGCAGCTCGCAGTTCAAAGCGGAACAAGAGACCCAGTACTTC
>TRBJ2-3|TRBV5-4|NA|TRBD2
CASSSGQGLVDTQYF
TGTGCCAGCAGCTCAGGGCAGGGACTAGTAGATACGCAGTATTTT
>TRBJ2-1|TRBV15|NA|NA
CATSRETARRRGGYNEQFF
TGTGCCACCAGCAGAGAAACGGCGAGAAGGCGGGGAGGCTACAATGAGCAGTTCTTC
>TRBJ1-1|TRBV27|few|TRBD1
CASSLFVGQGRAFF
TGTGCCAGCAGTTTATTTGTGGGACAGGGTCGGGCTTTCTTT
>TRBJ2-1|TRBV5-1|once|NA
CASSLGPPGLENEQFF
TGCGCCAGCAGCTTGGGCCCCCCGGGACTGGAAAATGAGCAGTTCTTC
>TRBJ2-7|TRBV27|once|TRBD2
CASTRGLAYEQYF
TGTGCCAGCACCCGCGGACTAGCCTACGAGCAGTACTTC
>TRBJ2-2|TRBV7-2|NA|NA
CASNPRRGPNANTGELFF
TGTGCCAGCAACCCCCGGCGGGGCCCGAATGCGAACACCGGGGAGCTGTTTTTT
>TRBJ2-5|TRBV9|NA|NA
CASSVGGSAQETQYF
TGTGCCAGCAGCGTAGGAGGCTCTGCTCAAGAGACCCAGTACTTC
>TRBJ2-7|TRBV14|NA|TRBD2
CASSQENLAGVSYEQYF
TGTGCCAGCAGCCAAGAAAATCTAGCGGGAGTGTCCTACGAGCAGTACTTC
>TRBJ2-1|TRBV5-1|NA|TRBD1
CASSLGQGPGNEQFF
TGCGCCAGCAGCTTGGGACAGGGGCCCGGCAATGAGCAGTTCTTC
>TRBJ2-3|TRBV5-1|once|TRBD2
CASSLTGLAGVDLDTQYF
TGCGCCAGCAGCTTGACGGGACTAGCGGGAGTTGATTTAGATACGCAGTATTTT
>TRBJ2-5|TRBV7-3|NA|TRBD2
CASSRLGGETQYF
TGTGCCAGCAGCCGCCTGGGGGGGGAGACCCAGTACTTC
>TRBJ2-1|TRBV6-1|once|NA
CASSDLPPGIF
TGTGCCAGCAGTGATTTACCCCCGGGGATCTTC
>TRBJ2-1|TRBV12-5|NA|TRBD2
CASGLVAAGVNEQFF
TGTGCTAGTGGTTTGGTAGCGGCGGGAGTAAATGAGCAGTTCTTC
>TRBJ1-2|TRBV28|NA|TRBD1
CASNPDRSYYGYTF
TGTGCCAGCAACCCGGACAGGTCTTACTATGGCTACACCTTC
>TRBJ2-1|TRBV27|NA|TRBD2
CASIPSGRANEQFF
TGTGCCAGCATCCCTAGCGGGAGGGCCAATGAGCAGTTCTTC
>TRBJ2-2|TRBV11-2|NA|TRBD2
CASSPPFLAGTGELFF
TGTGCCAGCAGCCCCCCCTTCTTAGCGGGCACCGGGGAGCTGTTTTTT
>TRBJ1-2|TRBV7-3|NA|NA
CASSSTPGGYGYTF
TGTGCCAGCAGCTCCACTCCGGGGGGCTATGGCTACACCTTC
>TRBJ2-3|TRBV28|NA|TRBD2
CASSPRLATSTDTQYF
TGTGCCAGCAGCCCAAGACTAGCGACTAGCACAGATACGCAGTATTTT
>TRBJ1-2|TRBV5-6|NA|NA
CASSLDRDHGYTF
TGTGCCAGCAGCTTGGACAGGGACCATGGCTACACCTTC
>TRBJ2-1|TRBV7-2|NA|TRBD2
CASRRGSSYNEQFF
TGTGCCAGCAGGCGGGGGAGCTCCTACAATGAGCAGTTCTTC
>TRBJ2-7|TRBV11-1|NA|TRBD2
CASSFGAGGHQPYEQYF
TGTGCCAGCAGCTTCGGGGCGGGAGGCCACCAACCCTACGAGCAGTACTTC
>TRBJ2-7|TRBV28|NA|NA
CASSSVRTGSGQYF
TGTGCCAGCAGCTCGGTTCGAACCGGTTCTGGGCAGTACTTC
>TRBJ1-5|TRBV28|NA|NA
CASRPLGGGNNQPQHF
TGTGCCAGCAGGCCCTTGGGGGGAGGAAACAATCAGCCCCAGCATTTT
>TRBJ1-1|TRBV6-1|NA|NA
CASSETAGYTEAFF
TGTGCCAGCAGTGAAACAGCGGGGTACACTGAAGCTTTCTTT
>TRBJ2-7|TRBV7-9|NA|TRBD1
CASSQGQDPSYEQYF
TGTGCCAGCAGCCAGGGACAGGACCCCTCCTACGAGCAGTACTTC
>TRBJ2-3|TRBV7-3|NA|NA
CASSLQGVPDTQYF
TGTGCCAGCAGCTTGCAGGGTGTCCCAGATACGCAGTATTTT
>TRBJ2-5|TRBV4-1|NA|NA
CASSLGSGHQRTQYF
TGCGCCAGCAGCCTCGGGTCGGGACATCAGAGGACCCAGTACTTC
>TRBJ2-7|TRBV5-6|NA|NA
CASSLGESEQYF
TGTGCCAGCAGCTTGGGAGAGTCCGAGCAGTACTTC
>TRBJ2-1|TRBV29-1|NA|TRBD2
CSVHSRTSGFNNEQFF
TGCAGCGTTCACTCTCGGACTAGCGGGTTTAACAATGAGCAGTTCTTC
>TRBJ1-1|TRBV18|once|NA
CASSPFQGQNTEAFF
TGTGCCAGCTCACCATTCCAGGGGCAGAACACTGAAGCTTTCTTT
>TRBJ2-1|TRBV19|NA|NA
CASSTDWSSYNEQFF
TGTGCCAGTAGTACCGACTGGAGCTCCTACAATGAGCAGTTCTTC
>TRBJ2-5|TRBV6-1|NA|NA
CASSTGETQYF
TGTGCCAGCAGCACAGGGGAGACCCAGTACTTC
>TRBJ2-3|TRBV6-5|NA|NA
CASKNQGRGGDTQYF
TGTGCCAGCAAAAATCAGGGAAGGGGGGGGGATACGCAGTATTTT
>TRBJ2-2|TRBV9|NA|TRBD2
CASSAQIAGLTGELFF
TGTGCCAGCAGCGCCCAAATAGCGGGACTAACCGGGGAGCTGTTTTTT
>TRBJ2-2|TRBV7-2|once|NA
CASSLVRGLVAGELFF
TGTGCCAGCAGCTTAGTCCGGGGTCTAGTGGCCGGGGAGCTGTTTTTT
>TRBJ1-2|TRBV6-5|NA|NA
CASRYRDSYGYTF
TGTGCCAGCCGTTACCGAGACTCATATGGCTACACCTTC
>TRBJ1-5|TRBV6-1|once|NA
CASSEAAPQHF
TGTGCCAGCAGTGAAGCAGCGCCCCAGCATTTT
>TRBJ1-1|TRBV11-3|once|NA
CASSLYQGGIGTEAFF
TGTGCCAGCAGCTTATACCAGGGTGGTATCGGCACTGAAGCTTTCTTT
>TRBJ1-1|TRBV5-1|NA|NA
CASSLSPGQNTEAFF
TGCGCCAGCAGCTTGAGCCCAGGGCAAAACACTGAAGCTTTCTTT
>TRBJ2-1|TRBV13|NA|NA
CASSFSLAQQFF
TGTGCCAGCAGCTTTTCCCTAGCTCAGCAGTTCTTC
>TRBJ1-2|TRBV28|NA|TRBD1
CASSFQPTGGNYGYTF
TGTGCCAGCAGTTTCCAACCGACAGGGGGCAACTATGGCTACACCTTC
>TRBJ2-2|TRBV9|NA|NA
CASSVAGAGTGELFF
TGTGCCAGCAGCGTAGCAGGGGCTGGCACCGGGGAGCTGTTTTTT
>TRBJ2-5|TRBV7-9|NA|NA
CASSLAGRVQTQYF
TGTGCCAGCAGCTTAGCGGGCAGGGTACAGACCCAGTACTTC
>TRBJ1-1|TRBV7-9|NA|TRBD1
CASSPGDRSTEAFF
TGTGCCAGCAGCCCGGGGGACAGAAGTACTGAAGCTTTCTTT
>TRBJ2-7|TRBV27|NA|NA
CASSPTPGVRSYEQYF
TGTGCCAGCAGTCCAACCCCGGGAGTTAGGTCCTACGAGCAGTACTTC
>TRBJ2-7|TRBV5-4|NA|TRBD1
CASSGQGAGEQYF
TGTGCCAGCAGTGGGCAGGGGGCGGGCGAGCAGTACTTC
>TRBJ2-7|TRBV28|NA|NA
CASSSGPPYEQYF
TGTGCCAGCAGCTCAGGGCCACCCTACGAGCAGTACTTC
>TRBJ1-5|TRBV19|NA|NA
CASSIYRDIYSRSNRPQHF
TGTGCCAGTAGTATTTACCGGGACATATACAGTAGGAGCAATCGGCCCCAGCATTTT
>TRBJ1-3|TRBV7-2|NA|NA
CASSRRSGAGSGNTIYF
TGTGCCAGCAGCCGTAGGTCAGGGGCCGGCTCTGGAAACACCATATATTTT
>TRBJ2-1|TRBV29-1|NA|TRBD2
CSVEAPGLAGVSLDNEQFF
TGCAGCGTTGAAGCTCCGGGACTAGCGGGAGTATCCCTAGACAATGAGCAGTTCTTC
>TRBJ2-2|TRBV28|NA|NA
CASSPDWRNTGELFF
TGTGCCAGCAGTCCCGACTGGAGGAACACCGGGGAGCTGTTTTTT
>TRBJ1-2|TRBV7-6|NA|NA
CASSPQKTESYGYTF
TGTGCCAGCAGCCCTCAAAAGACAGAATCCTATGGCTACACCTTC
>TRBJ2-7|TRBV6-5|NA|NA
CASSLGLPAYEQYF
TGTGCCAGCAGCCTGGGACTCCCGGCCTACGAGCAGTACTTC